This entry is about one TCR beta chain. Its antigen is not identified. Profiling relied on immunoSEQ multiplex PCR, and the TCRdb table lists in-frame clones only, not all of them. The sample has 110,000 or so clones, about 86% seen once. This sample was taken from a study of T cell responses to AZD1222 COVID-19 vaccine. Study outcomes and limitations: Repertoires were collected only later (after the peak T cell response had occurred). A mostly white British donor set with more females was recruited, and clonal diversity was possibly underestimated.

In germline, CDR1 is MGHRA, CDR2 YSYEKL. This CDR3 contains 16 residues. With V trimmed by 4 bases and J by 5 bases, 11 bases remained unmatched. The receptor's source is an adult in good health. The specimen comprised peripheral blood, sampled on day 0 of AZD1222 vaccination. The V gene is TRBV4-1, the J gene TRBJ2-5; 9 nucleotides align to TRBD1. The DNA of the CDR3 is TGCGCCAGCAGCCCGGGTGACAGGGGGATGGGGGAGACCCAGTACTTC. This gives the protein CASSPGDRGMGETQYF.